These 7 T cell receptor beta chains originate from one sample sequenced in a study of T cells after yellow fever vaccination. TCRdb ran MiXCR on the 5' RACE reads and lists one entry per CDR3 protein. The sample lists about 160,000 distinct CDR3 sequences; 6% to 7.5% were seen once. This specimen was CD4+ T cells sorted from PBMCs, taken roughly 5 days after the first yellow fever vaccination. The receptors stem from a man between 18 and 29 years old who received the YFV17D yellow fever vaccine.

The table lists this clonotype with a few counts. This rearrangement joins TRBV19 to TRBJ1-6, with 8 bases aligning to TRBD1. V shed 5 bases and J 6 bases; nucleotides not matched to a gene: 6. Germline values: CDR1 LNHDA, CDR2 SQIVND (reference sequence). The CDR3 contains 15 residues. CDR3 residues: CASSGPGGSNSPLHF. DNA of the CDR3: TGTGCCAGTAGTGGACCAGGGGGCTCTAATTCACCCCTCCACTTT.

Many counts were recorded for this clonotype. The CDR3 DNA sequence: TGCGCCAGCAGCTTGGCAATAACAGGGGTTTCCCAAGAGACCCAGTACTTC. Its translation is CASSLAITGVSQETQYF. The chain recombines TRBV5-1 with TRBJ2-5; TRBD1 matches 7 bases. CDR1 is SGHRS and CDR2 is YFSETQ in the germline V gene. J was trimmed by 1 base and V by 0 bases; bases with no gene match: 9. The CDR3 is 17 residues long.

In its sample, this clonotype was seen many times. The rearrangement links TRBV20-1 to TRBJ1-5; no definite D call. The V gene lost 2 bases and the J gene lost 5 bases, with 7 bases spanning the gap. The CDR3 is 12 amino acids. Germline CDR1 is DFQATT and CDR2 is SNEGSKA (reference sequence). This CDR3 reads CSARIGYQPQHF. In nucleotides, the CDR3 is TGCAGTGCTAGAATAGGGTATCAGCCCCAGCATTTT.

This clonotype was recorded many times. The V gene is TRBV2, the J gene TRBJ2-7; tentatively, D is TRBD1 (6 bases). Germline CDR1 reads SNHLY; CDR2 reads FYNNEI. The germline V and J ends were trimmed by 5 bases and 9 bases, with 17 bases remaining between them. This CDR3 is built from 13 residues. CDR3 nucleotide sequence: TGTGCCAGCAGTACGAGAGCAGGGGTCAGGCAGTACTTC. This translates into CASSTRAGVRQYF.

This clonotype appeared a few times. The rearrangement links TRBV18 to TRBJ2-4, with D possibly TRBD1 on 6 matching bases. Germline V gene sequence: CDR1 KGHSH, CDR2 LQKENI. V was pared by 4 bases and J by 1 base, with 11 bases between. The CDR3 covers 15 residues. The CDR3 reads CASSLSTGAKNIQYF. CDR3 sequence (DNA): TGTGCCAGCTCACTCTCGACAGGCGCCAAAAACATTCAGTACTTC.

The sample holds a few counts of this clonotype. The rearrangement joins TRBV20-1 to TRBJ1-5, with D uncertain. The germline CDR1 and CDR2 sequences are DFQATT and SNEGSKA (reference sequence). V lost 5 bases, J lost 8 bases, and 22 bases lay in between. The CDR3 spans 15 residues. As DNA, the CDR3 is TGCAGTGCTCAGAACGAAGGCGGGGATCGGAAGCCCCAGCATTTT. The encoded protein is CSAQNEGGDRKPQHF.

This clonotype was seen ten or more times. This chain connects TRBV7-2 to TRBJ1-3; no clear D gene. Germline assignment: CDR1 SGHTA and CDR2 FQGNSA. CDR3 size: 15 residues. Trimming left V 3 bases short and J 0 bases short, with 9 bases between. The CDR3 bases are TGTGCCAGCAGCTTTGGGCTGAACTCTGGAAACACCATATATTTT. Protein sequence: CASSFGLNSGNTIYF.